Sequencing of this TCR beta chain was carried out in a study of blood T cell repertoires in COVID-19. This clone showed up just a few times. The germline V gene encodes CDR1 MDHEN and CDR2 SYDVKM. This CDR3 region has 15 residues. V shed 1 base and J shed 9 bases, with 13 bases lying between them. Sequenced by immunoSEQ multiplex PCR; TCRdb stores in-frame clones only, minus some. The repertoire holds approximately 670,000 clones, with around 90% as singletons. The rearrangement joins TRBV28 to TRBJ1-6, with no clear D. Sequencing was performed on peripheral blood. The sequence derives from a woman aged 18-29 years with acute or convalescent COVID-19. CDR3 nucleotides: TGTGCCAGCAGTTTATCATCCGGGTTCAGTTCACCCCTCCACTTT. This translates into CASSLSSGFSSPLHF.